The 21 T cell receptor beta chains below all came from one sample that was sequenced in a study of T cells in Graves' hyperthyroidism and ophthalmopathy. Researchers took RNA transcripts and amplified the TCR beta CDR3 regions from them. Carried out on the TCR CDR3, a first-round RT-PCR used the HTBI primer set. A single record per CDR3 protein comes from TCRdb applying MiXCR to the multiplex PCR reads. This sample has over 700,000 distinct CDR3 sequences, with approximately 40% found just once. The sample taken for sequencing was blood. All receptors derive from a middle-aged woman with Graves' hyperthyroidism.

This clonotype occurred many times. The V call is TRBV7-2, the J call TRBJ1-2, with D maybe TRBD1 (6 bases). The CDR3 is made up of 13 amino acids. Per germline, CDR1 SGHTA and CDR2 FQGNSA. V shed 2 bases and J shed 6 bases, with 10 bases lying between them. CDR3 nucleotide sequence: TGTGCCAGCAGCTTATTAGAGGGGGATGGCTACACCTTC. Encoded protein: CASSLLEGDGYTF.

With regard to this clonotype: One base away lies a much larger clone, so this may be a sequencing read error. Because the CDR3 is missing its conserved closing phenylalanine or tryptophan, this is likely a read error. The chain carries TRBV7-2 and TRBJ1-3, with 7 bases aligning to TRBD1. This CDR3 comprises 14 residues. Germline assignment: CDR1 SGHTA and CDR2 FQGNSA. V shed 7 bases, J shed 3 bases, and the junction held 6 bases outside the gene matches. The CDR3 DNA follows: TGTGCCAGCACCTGGGGGACAGTTGGAAACACCATATATCTT. It is translated as CASTWGTVGNTIYL.

This chain joins TRBV12-3 or TRBV12-4 and TRBJ2-7; D is undetermined. The CDR3 is 14 residues long. Deletions cut 9 bases from V and 1 base from J, with 16 bases between. CDR3 sequence reads: CASCRVLGSYEQYF. CDR3 DNA: TGTGCCAGTTGCCGGGTTTTGGGTTCCTACGAGCAGTACTTC.

Regarding this clonotype: One junction end disagrees with the germline gene, perhaps due to a read error. The chain is built from TRBV24-1 and TRBJ2-7; D assignment may be TRBD1 or TRBD2 (5 bases each). This CDR3 spans 16 amino acids. Germline assignment: CDR1 KGHDR and CDR2 SFDVKD. CDR3 amino acids: CASSDPAGTRSYEQYF. The CDR3 DNA is TGTGCCAGCAGTGATCCCGCCGGGACCCGCTCCTACGAGCAGTACTTC.

This clonotype has more than one count but fewer than ten. This chain uses TRBV12-3 or TRBV12-4 with TRBJ2-2; D is unresolved. The CDR3 length is 14 residues. Trimming took off 4 bases at V and 3 bases at J, with 9 bases between the two ends. The CDR3 region is CASSSGLHTGELFF. The CDR3 bases are TGTGCCAGCAGTTCCGGGCTCCACACCGGGGAGCTGTTTTTT.

This clonotype was counted ten times or more. The chain employs TRBV10-3 and TRBJ2-2; 9 positions agree with TRBD1. Germline-derived CDR1 and CDR2 are ENHRY and SYGVKD. J lost 3 bases, V lost 4 bases, and 12 bases had no gene match. The CDR3 runs 18 residues. In DNA, the CDR3 is TGTGCCATCAGTGTGGGCGGTGATCGGGACAGGGACACCGGGGAGCTGTTTTTT. Amino acids: CAISVGGDRDRDTGELFF.

V is TRBV24-1 and J is TRBJ2-2; a possible D gene is TRBD1 (6 bases). Germline assignment: CDR1 KGHDR and CDR2 SFDVKD. There are 17 residues in the CDR3. Deletions cut 3 bases from V and 0 bases from J, with 13 bases between. The CDR3 is CATSDPFGTSNTGELFF. The CDR3 DNA reads TGTGCCACCAGTGATCCTTTCGGGACATCGAACACCGGGGAGCTGTTTTTT.

This clonotype has at least ten counts. CDR3 protein: CSVRGGQQFSSGNTIYF. The CDR3 nucleotides read TGCAGCGTCCGAGGGGGACAGCAATTCAGCTCTGGAAACACCATATATTTT. This chain connects TRBV29-1 to TRBJ1-3; 7 nucleotides agree with TRBD1. CDR3 length equals 17 residues. Germline-derived CDR1 and CDR2 are SQVTM and ANQGSEA. Unmatched junction bases numbered 14, after V lost 6 bases and J lost 0 bases.

With regard to this clonotype: It may be a read error: a sequence one base away is much more abundant. V gene TRBV20-1 combines with J gene TRBJ1-2, with D uncertain. Germline CDR1 and CDR2: DFQATT and SNEGSKA (reference sequence). V was shortened by 0 bases and J by 4 bases, with 9 bases between the two germline ends. CDR3 size: 13 residues. The CDR3 coding sequence is TGCAGTGCTAGAGATTGGCGATCCTATGGCTACACCTTC. Amino acid sequence: CSARDWRSYGYTF.

Remarks on this clonotype: A single base separates this from a much larger clone, so it may be a read error. The rearrangement links TRBV7-9 to TRBJ1-1; the match to TRBD1 covers 8 bases. The CDR3 spans 15 residues. Germline values: CDR1 SEHNR, CDR2 FQNEAQ (reference sequence). Written as DNA, the CDR3 is TGTGCCAGCAGCCGCACAGGGGGTTCGAACGCTGAAGCTTTCTTT. Translated, it gives CASSRTGGSNAEAFF.

V is TRBV7-9 and J is TRBJ1-4; TRBD1 is a possible D gene (6 bases). The CDR3 has 16 residues. The germline CDR1 and CDR2 sequences are SEHNR and FQNEAQ (reference sequence). V was shortened by 1 base and J by 4 bases, with 13 bases between the two germline ends. The CDR3 DNA follows: TGTGCCAGCAGCTTAGGATCTGGGGGCCATAATGAAAAACTGTTTTTT. Protein product: CASSLGSGGHNEKLFF.

This clonotype was seen just once. The chain combines TRBV10-3 with TRBJ2-6; no definite D call. Trimming stripped 10 bases from V and 0 bases from J, with 19 bases between. In germline, CDR1 is ENHRY, CDR2 SYGVKD. The CDR3 has 17 residues. Written as DNA, the CDR3 is TGTGCCAGTTCTTTGAGGCCCAGACGCTCTGGGGCCAACGTCCTGACTTTC. Translating gives CASSLRPRRSGANVLTF.

This clonotype was detected ten times or more. This chain joins TRBV10-2 and TRBJ2-7; D ambiguous. V was shortened by 2 bases and J by 6 bases, with 8 bases between the two germline ends. Germline-derived CDR1 and CDR2 are WSHSY and SAAADI. There are 12 residues in the CDR3. CDR3 in DNA: TGCGCCAGCAGTGAGAAGGCGGTCGAGCAGTACTTC. This translates into CASSEKAVEQYF.

The rearrangement uses TRBV7-9 and TRBJ2-7, with D tentatively TRBD2 (5 bases). The CDR3 is 13 amino acids. The V end lost 5 bases, the J end lost 6 bases, and 14 bases lay between the germline ends. CDR1 is SEHNR, CDR2 FQNEAQ, per germline (reference sequence). The CDR3 bases are TGTGCCAGCAGCCCCGGACTGGCATGCGAGCAGTACTTC. Translation gives CASSPGLACEQYF.

The V and J genes are TRBV10-3 and TRBJ1-2; D ambiguous. Trimming took 8 bases from V and 1 from J, leaving 11 bases between them. The length of the CDR3 is 13 residues. Germline loops: CDR1 ENHRY, CDR2 SYGVKD. CDR3 sequence (DNA): TGTGCCATCCTGGGCGGTGATAACTATGGCTACACCTTC. Translation gives CAILGGDNYGYTF.

J is TRBJ2-7 and V is TRBV6-5, with TRBD2 as a possible D gene (6 bases). The CDR3 consists of 14 residues. V shed 0 bases and J shed 3 bases, with 9 bases lying between them. The germline V gene encodes CDR1 MNHEY and CDR2 SVGAGI. CDR3 bases: TGTGCCAGCAGTTACTCGCGGCGGGACTACGAGCAGTACTTC. Amino acid sequence: CASSYSRRDYEQYF.

This clonotype was observed many times. This chain joins TRBV7-9 and TRBJ2-7; a possible D gene is TRBD2 (5 bases). CDR1 is SEHNR, CDR2 FQNEAQ, per germline (reference sequence). This CDR3 spans 14 amino acids. Deletions cut 5 bases from V and 4 bases from J, with 15 bases between. The CDR3 DNA reads TGTGCCAGCAGCCCAGCCCCGGGGAATTACGAGCAGTACTTC. Protein sequence: CASSPAPGNYEQYF.

This chain joins TRBV10-3 and TRBJ2-7, with a possible D match to TRBD2 (6 bases). Trimming shortened V by 0 bases and J by 7 bases, and 10 bases separated the two germline ends. Germline values: CDR1 ENHRY, CDR2 SYGVKD. The CDR3 has 13 amino acids. CDR3 in amino acids: CAISESWGDEQYF. The CDR3, as DNA: TGTGCCATCAGTGAGTCATGGGGGGATGAGCAGTACTTC.

This clonotype was counted many times. The V call is TRBV25-1, the J call TRBJ1-4, with 8 bases aligning to TRBD1. The CDR3 runs to 15 residues. Germline CDR1 and CDR2: MGHDK and SYGVNS. V dropped 6 bases and J dropped 8; count of bases not matched to a gene: 11. This CDR3 reads CASSALRGLNEKLFF. CDR3 DNA: TGTGCCAGCAGCGCACTCAGGGGGCTAAACGAAAAACTGTTTTTT.

CDR3 coding DNA: TGTGCCAGCGCATCCCCCCGGGACAGGGATCGGAGGGGGGGTCAGCCCCAGCATTTT. It encodes CASASPRDRDRRGGQPQHF. The rearrangement joins TRBV2 to TRBJ1-5; 9 bases match TRBD1. Germline loops: CDR1 SNHLY, CDR2 FYNNEI. This CDR3 region has 19 residues. Unmatched junction bases numbered 23, after V lost 8 bases and J lost 6 bases.

Comments on this clonotype: Because it lacks the conserved phenylalanine or tryptophan at the end, this CDR3 is likely a read error. The rearrangement joins TRBV5-5 to TRBJ2-5, with 8 bases fitting TRBD2. CDR1 is SGHKS and CDR2 is YYEKEE in the germline V gene (reference sequence). This CDR3 is 16 amino acids long. The CDR3 sequence: CASSLEIAGYQEAQYL. DNA of the CDR3: TGTGCCAGCAGCTTGGAAATAGCGGGGTACCAAGAGGCCCAGTACCTC.